This T cell receptor (beta chain) was sequenced in a study of T cell repertoires in cytomegalovirus infection. Study outcomes and limitations: In two of eight donors, the top clonotype was HLA-C-restricted CMV-specific.

This clonotype was observed a few times. Its target is not known. TCRdb passed the reads through MiXCR, listing each CDR3 protein once. Counted here are 150,000 to 200,000 distinct CDR3 sequences, under 15% occurring once; the ten biggest clones make up approximately 30%. This receptor was identified in a human donor in good health (CMV status not recorded). Some clones in this sample may be carry-over from other donors' samples. Sequenced input: PBMCs.

In nucleotides, the CDR3 is TGTGCCAGCAGGGGGACAGGGAGCTACGAGCAGTACTTC. This encodes CASRGTGSYEQYF. The chain employs TRBV27 and TRBJ2-7; 9 bases match TRBD1. Germline trimming cut 6 bases from V and 3 bases from J; bases unmatched to any gene: 3. The CDR3 has 13 residues. CDR1 and CDR2 from the germline V gene are MNHEY and SMNVEV (reference sequence).